The 9 T cell receptor beta chains below all came from one sample that was sequenced in a study of T cells in Graves' hyperthyroidism and ophthalmopathy. Amplified TCR beta CDR3 regions came from RNA transcripts. In the first-round RT-PCR of the TCR CDR3, the HTBI primer set was used. TCRdb re-called the multiplex PCR reads through MiXCR, storing one row per CDR3 protein. The sample has about 420,000 distinct CDR3 sequences, more than 15% seen once. Sequencing was performed on blood. Source of these receptors: a woman between 18 and 30 years old with Graves' hyperthyroidism.

In its sample, this clonotype was seen many times. The rearrangement uses TRBV20-1 and TRBJ2-7, with 9 bases fitting TRBD1. The CDR3 runs to 14 residues. J gave up 1 base and V 2 bases, and 3 bases lay outside the gene matches. Germline lookup yields CDR1 DFQATT and CDR2 SNEGSKA (reference sequence). The CDR3: CSARKQGASYEQYF. The CDR3 nucleotides are TGCAGTGCTAGAAAACAGGGGGCATCCTACGAGCAGTACTTC.

The table lists this clonotype with a few counts. J is TRBJ2-7 and V is TRBV13; a possible D gene is TRBD1 (6 bases). V was trimmed by 2 bases and J by 0 bases, leaving 11 bases between them. This CDR3 comprises 15 residues. Germline V gives CDR1 PRHDT, CDR2 FYEKMQ (reference sequence). The chain's CDR3 is CASSLRGMSSYEQYF. The DNA for the CDR3 is TGTGCCAGCAGCTTAAGGGGGATGAGCTCCTACGAGCAGTACTTC. Full variable domain (outside the CDR3, taken from reference TRBV13 and TRBJ2-7): AAGVIQSPRHLIKEKRETATLKCYPIPRHDTVYWYQQGPGQDPQFLISFYEKMQSDKGSIPDRFSAQQFSDYHSELNMSSLELGDSALYFCASSLRGMSSYEQYFGPGTRLTVT.

The J gene is TRBJ1-3, the V gene TRBV12-3 or TRBV12-4; D is possibly TRBD1 (6 bases). The CDR3 spans 15 residues. The germline V and J ends were trimmed by 3 bases and 2 bases, with 11 bases remaining between them. Written as DNA, the CDR3 is TGTGCCAGCAGTTTGGTAGGGGGGCCTGGAAACACCATATATTTT. Protein: CASSLVGGPGNTIYF.

V is TRBV6-5 and J is TRBJ1-6, with D unresolved. The germline CDR1 and CDR2 sequences are MNHEY and SVGAGI. The CDR3 sequence is 12 residues long. The V gene lost 3 bases and the J gene lost 9 bases, with 6 bases spanning the gap. The CDR3 region has the DNA TGTGCCAGCAGTTATCTTGGTTCACCCCTCCACTTT. This sequence encodes CASSYLGSPLHF.

In this sample, this clonotype turned up many times. The J gene is TRBJ1-4, the V gene TRBV12-3 or TRBV12-4; no firm D call. The V gene lost 6 bases and the J gene lost 5 bases, with 16 bases spanning the gap. The length of the CDR3 is 15 residues. The CDR3 coding sequence is TGTGCCAGCAGATTTACCGGGCCCTACAATGAAAAACTGTTTTTT. Residues: CASRFTGPYNEKLFF.

This clonotype was counted a few times. The genes are TRBV11-2 and TRBJ2-1, with D maybe TRBD2 (5 bases). There are 11 residues in the CDR3. Trimming cost V 5 bases and J 12 bases, with 11 bases left between them. Germline V CDR1 and CDR2: SGHAT, FQNNGV. CDR3 sequence reads: CASSPASGQFF. The CDR3 coding sequence is TGTGCCAGCAGCCCCGCGAGCGGGCAGTTCTTC.

There are many counts of this clonotype. This chain connects TRBV7-2 to TRBJ1-3; D unresolved. The V and J ends lost 5 bases and 9 bases respectively, with 14 bases between them. Germline V CDR1 and CDR2: SGHTA, FQGNSA. CDR3 length equals 13 residues. This CDR3 is CASSQRTGGTIYF. CDR3 sequence (DNA): TGTGCCAGCAGCCAACGGACCGGAGGCACCATATATTTT.

In its sample, this clonotype was seen many times. J is TRBJ1-5 and V is TRBV7-2; no clear D. The germline V gene has CDR1 SGHTA and CDR2 FQGNSA. This CDR3 is built from 14 residues. The V end was cut by 1 base, the J end by 6 bases, with 10 bases between. CDR3 sequence (DNA): TGTGCCAGCAGCTTAGTTGGCCTCAGTCAGCCCCAGCATTTT. As protein: CASSLVGLSQPQHF.

This clonotype was counted only a few times. V usage is TRBV4-1 and J usage is TRBJ2-3, with 8 bases lining up with TRBD2. Trimming removed 1 base from V and 5 bases from J; junction bases left unmatched: 8. CDR3 length: 16 amino acids. CDR1 is MGHRA, CDR2 YSYEKL, per germline. The CDR3 sequence: CASSQGTSSPGDTQYF. DNA of the CDR3: TGCGCCAGCAGCCAAGGGACTAGCAGCCCAGGAGATACGCAGTATTTT.